Shown below are 20 T cell receptor beta chains from a single sample sequenced in a study of T cell responses to AZD1222 COVID-19 vaccine. TCRdb's copy holds only in-frame clones and misses some; the assay was immunoSEQ multiplex PCR. The sample contains 96,000 or so clones, roughly nine tenths of which appear only once. The specimen comprised peripheral blood, sampled on day 0 of AZD1222 vaccination. The source of these receptors is an adult in good health.

The rearrangement links TRBV5-1 to TRBJ1-3; no reliable D call. The germline V gene has CDR1 SGHRS and CDR2 YFSETQ. The CDR3 sequence is 17 residues long. Trimming removed 3 bases from V and 4 bases from J, with 20 bases in between. CDR3 DNA: TGCGCCAGCAGCTACACGATCGGGAGCAAGGCGGGAAACACCATATATTTT. It encodes CASSYTIGSKAGNTIYF. Based on the CDR3 plus reference TRBV5-1 and TRBJ1-3, the full variable domain is KAGVTQTPRYLIKTRGQQVTLSCSPISGHRSVSWYQQTPGQGLQFLFEYFSETQRNKGNFPGRFSGRQFSNSRSEMNVSTLELGDSALYLCASSYTIGSKAGNTIYFGEGSWLTVV.

The chain couples TRBV28 to TRBJ2-2; the D is unclear. The CDR3 sequence is 14 residues long. Deletions cut 2 bases from V and 1 base from J, with 5 bases between. Per germline, CDR1 MDHEN and CDR2 SYDVKM. For the CDR3, the DNA is TGTGCCAGCAGTTTAACTGGGAACACCGGGGAGCTGTTTTTT. It yields the protein CASSLTGNTGELFF.

The chain couples TRBV5-1 to TRBJ1-6, with TRBD1 matching 9 bases. The germline V gene encodes CDR1 SGHRS and CDR2 YFSETQ. The V segment lost 1 base and the J segment 7 bases; nucleotides outside the gene matches: 0. The CDR3 length is 14 residues. The CDR3, as DNA: TGCGCCAGCAGCTTGACAGGGGGCAATTCACCCCTCCACTTT. Protein: CASSLTGGNSPLHF.

This chain links TRBV28 with TRBJ2-1; TRBD2 aligns across 12 bases. V trimming: 6 bases; J trimming: 8 bases; junction bases outside the gene matches: 8. CDR3 length: 15 residues. Germline V CDR1 and CDR2: MDHEN, SYDVKM. For the CDR3, the DNA is TGTGCCAGCAGACCTAGGACTAGCGGGGAGGATGAGCAGTTCTTC. It translates to CASRPRTSGEDEQFF.

The gene calls are TRBV15 and TRBJ1-3; the D gene is possibly TRBD1 (6 bases). The germline V gene encodes CDR1 LNHNV and CDR2 YYDKDF (reference sequence). The CDR3 consists of 14 residues. With 8 bases removed from V and 4 bases from J, the gap between germline ends came to 15 bases. The CDR3 DNA sequence: TGTGCCACCTCCCCGGGGGCTGCAGGAAACACCATATATTTT. This encodes CATSPGAAGNTIYF.

The chain combines TRBV28 with TRBJ1-1, with 9 bases identical to TRBD1. V gave up 2 bases and J gave up 3 bases; unmatched junction bases: 4. The germline V gene encodes CDR1 MDHEN and CDR2 SYDVKM. This CDR3 contains 15 residues. CDR3 protein: CASSLTWTGDTEAFF. The CDR3, as DNA: TGTGCCAGCAGTTTAACGTGGACAGGGGACACTGAAGCTTTCTTT.

The DNA for the CDR3 is TGCGCCAGCAGCCTGGGCGGACAGGGGTATTCACCCCTCCACTTT. Its protein product is CASSLGGQGYSPLHF. The chain is built from TRBV5-1 and TRBJ1-6; the match to TRBD1 covers 9 bases. The CDR3 contains 15 residues. Trimming cost V 4 bases and J 8 bases; bases outside gene matches: 7. From germline, CDR1 is SGHRS and CDR2 YFSETQ.

The chain is built from TRBV19 and TRBJ2-1; D is ambiguous. The V gene's germline CDR1 is LNHDA and CDR2 SQIVND (reference sequence). Trimming took 7 bases from V and 3 from J, leaving 13 bases between them. There are 14 residues in the CDR3. The CDR3 bases are TGTGCCAGTAAACTGCAGAGAGACTACAATGAGCAGTTCTTC. Its protein is CASKLQRDYNEQFF.

J is TRBJ1-2 and V is TRBV21-1; the table's TRBD1 call for D was not verified on the DNA. TRBV21-1 is designated a pseudogene. The CDR3 has 15 amino acids. The CDR3 DNA sequence: TGTGCCAGCAGCCCCCGACAGGGCCCTACCTATGGCTACACCTTC. Amino acid sequence: CASSPRQGPTYGYTF.

This clone appeared a single time. The CDR3 region has the DNA TGTGCCAGCAGCCCCCGGGAAAACAGGGGATTTATGGACATTCAGTACTTC. It codes for CASSPRENRGFMDIQYF. The chain uses TRBV9 and TRBJ2-4; 7 bases agree with TRBD1. The V gene's germline CDR1 is SGDLS and CDR2 YYNGEE. This CDR3 contains 17 residues. V shed 4 bases, J shed 8 bases, and the junction held 18 bases outside the gene matches.

The chain carries TRBV19 and TRBJ1-4; D unresolved. CDR3 size: 13 residues. Trimming removed 7 bases from V and 3 bases from J, with 9 bases in between. The V gene's germline CDR1 is LNHDA and CDR2 SQIVND (reference sequence). The CDR3 nucleotides are TGTGCCAGTACCGAGATAGCTAATGAAAAACTGTTTTTT. Its translation: CASTEIANEKLFF.

The chain couples TRBV4-3 to TRBJ1-3; D remains ambiguous. This CDR3 spans 16 amino acids. The germline V gene encodes CDR1 LGHNA and CDR2 YSLEER. V was clipped by 2 bases and J by 0 bases, with 11 bases between them. CDR3 residues: CASSQRWGSSGNTIYF. For the CDR3, the DNA is TGCGCCAGCAGCCAACGGTGGGGTTCCTCTGGAAACACCATATATTTT.

CDR3 region: CASSLWGTYNEQFF. The CDR3 DNA follows: TGTGCCAGCAGTTTATGGGGGACCTACAATGAGCAGTTCTTC. The rearrangement links TRBV27 to TRBJ2-1; the D call may be TRBD1 or TRBD2 (5 bases each). CDR3 size: 14 residues. V lost 1 base, J lost 2 bases, and 6 bases lay in between. The germline gives CDR1 MNHEY, CDR2 SMNVEV (reference sequence).

J is TRBJ2-5 and V is TRBV2; D is perhaps TRBD1 (5 bases). Between the trimmed V and J ends, which lost 6 bases and 2 bases, there was a span of 16 bases. The CDR3 consists of 15 residues. Germline loops: CDR1 SNHLY, CDR2 FYNNEI. The CDR3 loop reads CASRDDSKEQETQYF. Here the CDR3 DNA reads TGTGCCAGCAGAGATGACAGTAAGGAACAAGAGACCCAGTACTTC. The complete variable domain, with remaining parts taken from reference TRBV2 and TRBJ2-5, reads EPEVTQTPSHQVTQMGQEVILRCVPISNHLYFYWYRQILGQKVEFLVSFYNNEISEKSEIFDDQFSVERPDGSNFTLKIRSTKLEDSAMYFCASRDDSKEQETQYFGPGTRLLVL.

The chain links TRBV29-1 to TRBJ1-2; TRBD1 aligns across 9 bases. Germline V gives CDR1 SQVTM, CDR2 ANQGSEA. This CDR3 contains 12 residues. The ends lost 5 bases at V and 8 bases at J; junction bases unmatched: 6. The CDR3 protein is CSVPGTGRGYTF. CDR3 coding DNA: TGCAGCGTTCCCGGGACAGGGAGGGGCTACACCTTC.

Turning to this clone: Germline is not matched at one junction end, which may reflect a read error. The rearrangement links TRBV5-8 to TRBJ2-5; tentatively, D is TRBD1 (6 bases). The CDR3 has 15 amino acids. Per the germline V gene, CDR1 is SGHTS and CDR2 is YDEGEE. CDR3 protein: CASSSGHNSRQDSNF. CDR3 coding DNA: TGTGCCAGCAGCTCGGGACATAATTCAAGACAGGATTCGAACTTC.

The V call is TRBV7-2, the J call TRBJ1-5; D may be TRBD1 (6 bases). The CDR3 covers 16 residues. Trimming removed 7 bases at V and 0 bases at J, with 16 bases between. Per the germline V gene, CDR1 is SGHTA and CDR2 is FQGNSA. The CDR3 nucleotides are TGTGCCAGCACCCCCCACGGGGGCTATAGCAATCAGCCCCAGCATTTT. Its protein is CASTPHGGYSNQPQHF.

J is TRBJ1-2 and V is TRBV19; 9 bases line up with TRBD1. Unmatched junction bases numbered 6, after V lost 10 bases and J lost 3 bases. The CDR3 has 13 amino acids. The germline gives CDR1 LNHDA, CDR2 SQIVND (reference sequence). The CDR3, as DNA: TGTGCCACTTCGAGACAGGGGGACTATGGCTACACCTTC. This sequence encodes CATSRQGDYGYTF.

CDR3 DNA sequence: TGCGCCAGCAGCTTGGATGGGGTCGGGGGAACTAATGAAAAACTGTTTTTT. It encodes CASSLDGVGGTNEKLFF. V is TRBV5-1 and J is TRBJ1-4, with a tentative D call TRBD1 (5 bases). This CDR3 contains 17 residues. The germline V and J ends were trimmed by 0 bases and 1 base, with 13 bases remaining between them. CDR1 and CDR2 (germline): SGHRS, YFSETQ.

This chain links TRBV18 with TRBJ1-1, with a tentative D call TRBD1 (5 bases). Trimming took 3 bases from V and 0 from J, leaving 11 bases between them. This CDR3 is built from 15 residues. CDR1 is KGHSH, CDR2 LQKENI, per germline. For the CDR3, the DNA is TGTGCCAGCTCACCGTCCGGGACTGTGAACACTGAAGCTTTCTTT. It specifies CASSPSGTVNTEAFF.